This is a list of T cell receptor beta chains from one sample in a study of cytomegalovirus exposure and HLA in healthy donors. Here immunoSEQ multiplex PCR was the method, and the copy in TCRdb shows in-frame clones only, minus some. The sample has roughly 77,000 clones; the top ten hold approximately 4.6%. The sample comprised PBMCs. These receptors were taken from a man aged 25 to 40 in good health and CMV-seronegative. Each CDR3 is given with its conserved first and last residue. The D gene is left open where the match is weak.

TRBJ1-5 TRBV30 NA CAWSAGLFNQPQHF TGTGCCTGGAGTGCGGGACTTTTCAATCAGCCCCAGCATTTT
TRBJ2-5 TRBV29-1 NA CSVTYPQETQYF TGCAGCGTAACTTACCCCCAAGAGACCCAGTACTTC
TRBJ2-1 TRBV29-1 TRBD2 CSVVTSGRVYNEQFF TGCAGCGTTGTAACAAGCGGGAGGGTCTACAATGAGCAGTTCTTC
TRBJ1-2 TRBV30 TRBD1 CAWNRGGGYTF TGTGCCTGGAACAGGGGTGGTGGCTACACCTTC
TRBJ2-2 TRBV9 NA CASSVWGQSTGELFF TGTGCCAGCAGCGTATGGGGACAATCCACCGGGGAGCTGTTTTTT
TRBJ1-2 TRBV2 TRBD1 CASTNAPGQKNYGYTF TGTGCCAGCACCAATGCCCCGGGACAGAAAAACTATGGCTACACCTTC
TRBJ2-1 TRBV4-2 NA CASSRKEGSSYNEQFF TGTGCCAGCAGCCGCAAAGAAGGGAGCTCCTACAATGAGCAGTTCTTC
TRBJ2-2 TRBV30 TRBD2 CAWSVGRARTGELFF TGTGCCTGGAGTGTAGGGAGGGCGCGAACCGGGGAGCTGTTTTTT
TRBJ1-1 TRBV6-5 TRBD1 CASSYSDRGLEAFF TGTGCCAGCAGTTACTCCGACAGGGGCCTCGAAGCTTTCTTT
TRBJ1-1 TRBV11-2 TRBD1 CASSGYRGRLDTEAFF TGTGCCAGCAGCGGCTACAGGGGGCGGTTGGACACTGAAGCTTTCTTT
TRBJ1-2 TRBV5-1 TRBD1 CASSLNPGQGFYTF TGCGCCAGCAGCTTGAACCCGGGACAGGGATTCTACACCTTC
TRBJ2-7 TRBV5-1 TRBD1 CASSSQGAAYEQYF TGCGCCAGCAGTTCCCAGGGGGCTGCCTACGAGCAGTACTTC
TRBJ2-5 TRBV4-3 TRBD2 CASSQKRSGGGTQYF TGCGCCAGCAGCCAGAAAAGGTCGGGGGGTGGGACCCAGTACTTC
TRBJ2-5 TRBV9 NA CASSVDTSGGTQYF TGTGCCAGCAGCGTAGACACGTCTGGCGGGACCCAGTACTTC
TRBJ1-1 TRBV4-2 NA CASSQAVPPNTEAFF TGTGCCAGCAGCCAAGCGGTTCCACCTAACACTGAAGCTTTCTTT
TRBJ1-1 TRBV6-5 NA CASSYSLGAVNTEAFF TGTGCCAGCAGTTACTCCTTGGGGGCGGTGAACACTGAAGCTTTCTTT
TRBJ2-3 TRBV5-1 NA CASSLAGFGADTQYF TGCGCCAGCAGCTTGGCCGGGTTTGGCGCAGATACGCAGTATTTT
TRBJ1-2 TRBV15 NA CATSSSDSNYGYTF TGTGCCACCAGCTCCTCGGACAGTAACTATGGCTACACCTTC
TRBJ2-3 TRBV11-1 NA CASSLGQGDTQYF TGTGCCAGCAGCTTAGGTCAGGGAGATACGCAGTATTTT
TRBJ2-3 TRBV6-4 TRBD2 CASSPGLAGSDTQYF TGTGCCAGTTCTCCGGGACTAGCGGGATCAGATACGCAGTATTTT
TRBJ1-3 TRBV5-4 NA CASSPGGQSSGNTIYF TGTGCCAGCAGCCCTGGCGGTCAGTCCTCTGGAAACACCATATATTTT
TRBJ1-2 TRBV11-1 TRBD1 CASSPGQGFSYGYTF TGTGCCAGCAGCCCCGGACAGGGGTTTAGCTATGGCTACACCTTC
TRBJ2-7 TRBV2 TRBD2 CASVYGLAYEQYF TGTGCCAGCGTCTACGGACTAGCCTACGAGCAGTACTTC
TRBJ2-7 TRBV1 NA CTSSQGPDSLSYEQYF TGCACCAGCAGCCAAGGGCCCGACTCTCTCTCCTACGAGCAGTACTTC